These 7 T cell receptor beta chains were sequenced from one sample in a study of control samples from healthy donors and cancer patients (dated by TCRdb to the early 2020s). The protocol used for the library was the immunoSEQ multiplex PCR assay. TCRdb's version of the immuneACCESS table is confined to in-frame rearrangements and falls short of the full clone set. An unresolved V gene accounts for under half of the shortfall where checked; the remainder is of unknown origin. The sample table shows roughly 80,000 clones, and 88% are seen once. Together, the top ten hold around 6% of the sample. The sample taken for sequencing was blood. The origin of the receptors is a woman between 45 and 65 years old in good health.

Only a few counts were recorded for this clone. CDR3: CASSPWSPREGGYTF. CDR3 nucleotides: TGCGCCAGCAGTCCCTGGTCCCCCAGGGAGGGTGGCTACACCTTC. This rearrangement joins TRBV23-1 to TRBJ1-2; maybe TRBD1 (5 bases). TRBV23-1 is classed as an ORF, of uncertain function. The CDR3 spans 15 residues. V dropped 4 bases and J dropped 7 bases, with 19 bases sitting between them.

V is TRBV19 and J is TRBJ2-1, with 8 bases identical to TRBD2. V was clipped by 0 bases and J by 6 bases; unmatched bases: 19. The CDR3 has 20 residues. Germline values: CDR1 LNHDA, CDR2 SQIVND (reference sequence). Written as DNA, the CDR3 is TGTGCCAGTAGTATAGATTCAGCCACCCTAAGAGCGGGGGCCCTCAATGAGCAGTTCTTC. Its translation: CASSIDSATLRAGALNEQFF. Variable domain in full (rest from reference TRBV19 and TRBJ2-1): DGGITQSPKYLFRKEGQNVTLSCEQNLNHDAMYWYRQDPGQGLRLIYYSQIVNDFQKGDIAEGYSVSREKKESFPLTVTSAQKNPTAFYLCASSIDSATLRAGALNEQFFGPGTRLTVL.

CDR3 in amino acids: CASSRQMDGALGYTF. The CDR3 nucleotides are TGTGCCAGCAGCCGCCAAATGGACGGCGCTTTAGGCTACACCTTC. The rearrangement uses TRBV7-8 and TRBJ1-2, with no clear D. Germline-derived CDR1 and CDR2 are SGHVS and FQNEAQ. The CDR3 is 15 residues long. Deletions cut 5 bases from V and 8 bases from J, with 21 bases between.

The chain couples TRBV6-6 to TRBJ1-5, with unresolved D. Trimming took 0 bases from V and 4 from J, leaving 13 bases between them. The CDR3 is made up of 16 amino acids. CDR1 MNHNY and CDR2 SVGAGI come from the germline V gene (reference sequence). The CDR3 DNA reads as TGTGCCAGCAGTTACTCGACACTGGGAAGGAATCAGCCCCAGCATTTT. Translated, it gives CASSYSTLGRNQPQHF.

There are a few counts of this clone. The chain employs TRBV11-2 and TRBJ2-3; possible D gene TRBD1, 5 bases. The germline V and J ends were trimmed by 3 bases and 0 bases, with 16 bases remaining between them. The CDR3 contains 17 residues. Germline CDR1 is SGHAT and CDR2 is FQNNGV. The chain's CDR3 is CASSLGQLTASTDTQYF. CDR3 nucleotide sequence: TGTGCCAGCAGCTTGGGGCAGTTGACAGCTAGCACAGATACGCAGTATTTT.

The J gene is TRBJ1-2, the V gene TRBV6-5; D ambiguous. Trimming removed 2 bases at V and 4 bases at J, with 11 bases between. Germline V CDR1 and CDR2: MNHEY, SVGAGI. There are 14 residues in the CDR3. CDR3: CASSYAATIYGYTF. The CDR3 DNA sequence: TGTGCCAGCAGTTACGCTGCGACAATCTATGGCTACACCTTC.

J is TRBJ1-2 and V is TRBV12-3 or TRBV12-4; 9 bases are a match to TRBD1. The V segment lost 5 bases and the J segment 4 bases; nucleotides outside the gene matches: 2. This CDR3 is built from 13 residues. The chain's CDR3 is CASSLGQGYGYTF. The DNA for the CDR3 is TGTGCCAGCAGTCTGGGACAGGGCTATGGCTACACCTTC.